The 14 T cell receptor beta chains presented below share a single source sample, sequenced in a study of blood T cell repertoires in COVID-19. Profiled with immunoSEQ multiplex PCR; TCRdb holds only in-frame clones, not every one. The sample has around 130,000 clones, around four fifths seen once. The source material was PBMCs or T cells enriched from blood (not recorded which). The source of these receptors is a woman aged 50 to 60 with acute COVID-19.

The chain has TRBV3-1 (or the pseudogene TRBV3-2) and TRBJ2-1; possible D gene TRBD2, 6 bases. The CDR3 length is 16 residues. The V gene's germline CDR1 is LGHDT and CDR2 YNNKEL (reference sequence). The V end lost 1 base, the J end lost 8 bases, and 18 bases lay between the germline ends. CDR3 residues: CASSQAYGSRRHEQFF. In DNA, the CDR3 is TGTGCCAGCAGCCAAGCATACGGGAGCCGTAGACATGAGCAGTTCTTC.

CDR3: CATSDPGGSSYNEQFF. In nucleotides, the CDR3 is TGTGCCACCAGTGACCCCGGGGGGAGCTCCTACAATGAGCAGTTCTTC. The chain has TRBV24-1 and TRBJ2-1; 7 nucleotides agree with TRBD2. CDR3 length: 16 residues. Germline V gives CDR1 KGHDR, CDR2 SFDVKD. V was pared by 4 bases and J by 0 bases, with 5 bases of the junction left unmatched.

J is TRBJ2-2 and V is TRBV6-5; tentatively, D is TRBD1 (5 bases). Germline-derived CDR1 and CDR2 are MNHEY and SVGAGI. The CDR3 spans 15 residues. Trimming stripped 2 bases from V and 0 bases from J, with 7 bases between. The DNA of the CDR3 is TGTGCCAGCAGTTACGCAGGGACGAACACCGGGGAGCTGTTTTTT. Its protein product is CASSYAGTNTGELFF.

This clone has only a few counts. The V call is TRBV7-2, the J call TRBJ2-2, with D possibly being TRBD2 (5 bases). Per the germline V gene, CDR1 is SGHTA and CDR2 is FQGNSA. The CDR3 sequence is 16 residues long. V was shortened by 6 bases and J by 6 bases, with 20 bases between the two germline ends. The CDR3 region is CASSAGGPRVAGELFF. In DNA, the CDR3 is TGTGCCAGCAGTGCGGGCGGCCCGAGGGTCGCCGGGGAGCTGTTTTTT.

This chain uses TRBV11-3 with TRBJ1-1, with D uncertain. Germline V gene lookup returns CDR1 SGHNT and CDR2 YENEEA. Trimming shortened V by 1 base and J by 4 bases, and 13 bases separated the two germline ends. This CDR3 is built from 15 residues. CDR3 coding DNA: TGTGCCAGCAGCTTAGGCGGCGTCCCTGGCACTGAAGCTTTCTTT. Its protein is CASSLGGVPGTEAFF.

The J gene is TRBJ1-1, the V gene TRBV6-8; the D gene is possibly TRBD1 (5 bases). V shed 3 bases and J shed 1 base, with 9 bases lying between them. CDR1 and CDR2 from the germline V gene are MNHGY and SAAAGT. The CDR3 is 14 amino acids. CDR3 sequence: CASSYKGSNTEAFF. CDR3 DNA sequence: TGTGCCAGCAGTTATAAGGGGTCGAACACTGAAGCTTTCTTT.

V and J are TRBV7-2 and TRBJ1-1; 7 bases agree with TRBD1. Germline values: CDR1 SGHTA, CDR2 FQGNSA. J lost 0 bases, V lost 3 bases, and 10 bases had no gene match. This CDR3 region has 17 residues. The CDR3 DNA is TGTGCCAGCAGCTTCTTAAGAACAGGGACAGTGAACACTGAAGCTTTCTTT. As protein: CASSFLRTGTVNTEAFF. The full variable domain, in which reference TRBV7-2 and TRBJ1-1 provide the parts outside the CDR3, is GAGVSQSPSNKVTEKGKDVELRCDPISGHTALYWYRQSLGQGLEFLIYFQGNSAPDKSGLPSDRFSAERTGGSVSTLTIQRTQQEDSAVYLCASSFLRTGTVNTEAFFGQGTRLTVV.

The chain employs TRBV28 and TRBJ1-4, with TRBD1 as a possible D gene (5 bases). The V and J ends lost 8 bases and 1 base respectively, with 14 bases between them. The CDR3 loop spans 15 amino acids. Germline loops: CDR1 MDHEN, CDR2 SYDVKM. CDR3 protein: CASSANRLTNEKLFF. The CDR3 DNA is TGTGCCAGCTCAGCGAACAGGCTAACTAATGAAAAACTGTTTTTT. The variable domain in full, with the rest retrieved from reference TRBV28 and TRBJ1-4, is DVKVTQSSRYLVKRTGEKVFLECVQDMDHENMFWYRQDPGLGLRLIYFSYDVKMKEKGDIPEGYSVSREKKERFSLILESASTNQTSMYLCASSANRLTNEKLFFGSGTQLSVL.

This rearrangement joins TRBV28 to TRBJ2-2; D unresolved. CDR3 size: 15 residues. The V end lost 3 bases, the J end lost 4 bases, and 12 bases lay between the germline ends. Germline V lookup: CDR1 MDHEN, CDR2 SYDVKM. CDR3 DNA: TGTGCCAGCAGTTTTCGAGGAAAAGGCACCGGGGAGCTGTTTTTT. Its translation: CASSFRGKGTGELFF.

CDR3 amino acids: CASSSRQEDGYTF. For the CDR3, the DNA is TGTGCCAGCAGTTCCCGTCAGGAGGATGGCTACACCTTC. The genes are TRBV28 and TRBJ1-2, with D uncertain. This CDR3 has 13 amino acids. V was cut by 4 bases and J by 6 bases, with 12 bases left in between. In germline, CDR1 is MDHEN, CDR2 SYDVKM.

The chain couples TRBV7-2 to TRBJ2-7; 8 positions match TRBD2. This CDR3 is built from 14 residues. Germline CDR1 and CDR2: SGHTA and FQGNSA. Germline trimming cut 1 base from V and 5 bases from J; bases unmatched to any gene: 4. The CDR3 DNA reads TGTGCCAGCAGCTTAGGGCTAGCGGGCCACGAGCAGTACTTC. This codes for CASSLGLAGHEQYF.

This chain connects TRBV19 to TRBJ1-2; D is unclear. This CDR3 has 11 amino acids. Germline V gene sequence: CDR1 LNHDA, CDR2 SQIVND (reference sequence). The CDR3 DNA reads TGTGGAGTGGGAGGGAGCTATGGCTACACCTTC. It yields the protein CGVGGSYGYTF.

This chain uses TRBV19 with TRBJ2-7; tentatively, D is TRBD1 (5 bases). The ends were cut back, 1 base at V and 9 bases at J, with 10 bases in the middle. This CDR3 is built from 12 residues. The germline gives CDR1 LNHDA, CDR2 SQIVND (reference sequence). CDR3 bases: TGTGCCAGTAGTATAGGAGCTCAGGGGCAGTACTTC. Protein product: CASSIGAQGQYF.

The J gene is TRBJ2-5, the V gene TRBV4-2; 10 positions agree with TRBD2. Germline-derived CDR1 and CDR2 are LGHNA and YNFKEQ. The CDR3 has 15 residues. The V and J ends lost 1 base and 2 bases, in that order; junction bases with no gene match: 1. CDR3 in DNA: TGTGCCAGCAGCCAAGCTAGCGGGAGACAAGAGACCCAGTACTTC. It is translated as CASSQASGRQETQYF.